The 28 T cell receptor beta chains listed next were all sequenced from one sample in a study of T-cell reconstitution after alpha-beta-depleted transplantation in children. Preparation of the TCRbeta library was carried out with unique molecular identifiers. TCRdb independently ran MiXCR on the PCR reads; one entry per CDR3 protein. This sample carries 500,000 to 600,000 distinct CDR3 sequences, 30% to 35% of them seen once, and the ten largest clones take approximately 2.3%. This material consisted of PBMCs from the stem cell graft donor, taken from the stem cell graft. The receptors come from a human donor who donated a stem cell graft to a child with aplastic anemia.

This clonotype was seen at least ten times. The rearrangement uses TRBV20-1 and TRBJ2-7; D unresolved. With 7 bases removed from V and 0 bases from J, the gap between germline ends came to 16 bases. CDR1 is DFQATT and CDR2 is SNEGSKA in the germline V gene (reference sequence). There are 14 residues in the CDR3. The CDR3 is CSVQPGESSYEQYF. The CDR3 nucleotides are TGCAGTGTTCAACCGGGCGAGAGCTCCTACGAGCAGTACTTC.

This clonotype was seen a handful of times. The chain links TRBV7-8 to TRBJ2-3, with 8 positions matching TRBD1. Germline V gene lookup returns CDR1 SGHVS and CDR2 FQNEAQ. The V and J ends lost 5 bases and 3 bases, in that order; junction bases with no gene match: 7. This CDR3 has 15 amino acids. CDR3 nucleotide sequence: TGTGCCAGCAGCGTCGATGGACAGGGAACAGATACGCAGTATTTT. Protein product: CASSVDGQGTDTQYF.

In its sample, this clonotype was seen a few times. The chain links TRBV6-1 to TRBJ2-1, with 10 bases lining up with TRBD1. CDR3 length: 14 amino acids. V lost 7 bases to trimming and J lost 6 bases; unmatched junction nucleotides: 6. CDR1 and CDR2 from the germline V gene are MNHNS and SASEGT. CDR3 sequence: CASTAGTGVNEQFF. The CDR3, as DNA: TGTGCCAGCACGGCCGGGACAGGGGTCAATGAGCAGTTCTTC.

The genes are TRBV15 and TRBJ2-3; 10 bases match TRBD2. The junction had 6 bases not matched to a gene; V was cut back by 3 bases and J by 6 bases. The CDR3 is 15 amino acids. Germline V gene lookup returns CDR1 LNHNV and CDR2 YYDKDF (reference sequence). The CDR3 loop reads CATSRSGRALDTQYF. CDR3 sequence (DNA): TGTGCCACCAGCAGGAGCGGGAGGGCCCTCGATACGCAGTATTTT.

This clonotype was counted between two and nine times. V gene TRBV12-3 or TRBV12-4 combines with J gene TRBJ2-2; 13 bases are shared with TRBD2. The junction had 7 bases not matched to a gene; V was cut back by 8 bases and J by 7 bases. CDR3 length equals 15 residues. This CDR3 is CASSRTSGRNGELFF. The CDR3 DNA follows: TGTGCCAGCTCTCGGACTAGCGGGAGAAACGGGGAGCTGTTTTTT.

The chain joins TRBV6-1 to TRBJ2-1, with D possibly TRBD1 on 6 matching bases. The CDR3 contains 13 residues. Germline loops: CDR1 MNHNS, CDR2 SASEGT. V was trimmed by 6 bases and J by 6 bases, leaving 12 bases between them. CDR3 protein: CASSKDSANEQFF. DNA of the CDR3: TGTGCCAGCAGCAAGGACAGCGCCAATGAGCAGTTCTTC.

V usage is TRBV7-9 and J usage is TRBJ2-2; D is ambiguous. The CDR3 sequence is 13 residues long. Germline V CDR1 and CDR2: SEHNR, FQNEAQ (reference sequence). V was shortened by 6 bases and J by 7 bases, with 12 bases between the two germline ends. CDR3 in amino acids: CASRSSVGGELFF. The CDR3 DNA follows: TGTGCCAGCAGATCCTCTGTAGGCGGGGAGCTGTTTTTT.

The chain recombines TRBV7-2 with TRBJ2-3; 12 bases map to TRBD2. V dropped 4 bases and J dropped 0; count of bases not matched to a gene: 5. The CDR3 sequence is 17 residues long. The germline CDR1 and CDR2 sequences are SGHTA and FQGNSA. CDR3 residues: CASSSLTSGGSTDTQYF. The CDR3 bases are TGTGCCAGCAGCTCTCTAACTAGCGGGGGGAGCACAGATACGCAGTATTTT. Full variable domain (outside the CDR3, taken from reference TRBV7-2 and TRBJ2-3): GAGVSQSPSNKVTEKGKDVELRCDPISGHTALYWYRQSLGQGLEFLIYFQGNSAPDKSGLPSDRFSAERTGGSVSTLTIQRTQQEDSAVYLCASSSLTSGGSTDTQYFGPGTRLTVL.

This clonotype was seen a handful of times. The genes are TRBV28 and TRBJ2-1; D may be TRBD2 (6 bases). Germline-derived CDR1 and CDR2 are MDHEN and SYDVKM. V was clipped by 6 bases and J by 8 bases, with 20 bases between them. The CDR3 contains 15 residues. The CDR3 sequence: CASSTLSGRIYEQFF. CDR3 coding DNA: TGTGCCAGCAGCACTCTGTCCGGGAGAATCTATGAGCAGTTCTTC. Based on the CDR3 plus reference TRBV28 and TRBJ2-1, the full variable domain is DVKVTQSSRYLVKRTGEKVFLECVQDMDHENMFWYRQDPGLGLRLIYFSYDVKMKEKGDIPEGYSVSREKKERFSLILESASTNQTSMYLCASSTLSGRIYEQFFGPGTRLTVL.

The genes are TRBV29-1 and TRBJ2-7; 10 nucleotides agree with TRBD1. Germline V lookup: CDR1 SQVTM, CDR2 ANQGSEA. Losses at the gene ends were 4 bases for V and 3 bases for J; bases not matched to a gene: 6. This CDR3 contains 14 residues. This chain's CDR3 is CSVAPGTGDYEQYF. CDR3 bases: TGCAGCGTTGCCCCCGGGACAGGGGACTACGAGCAGTACTTC.

The V call is TRBV12-3 or TRBV12-4, the J call TRBJ1-1; unclear D gene. This CDR3 has 14 amino acids. Trimming took 3 bases from V and 1 from J, leaving 9 bases between them. The chain's CDR3 is CASSFSGGNTEAFF. The CDR3 DNA reads TGTGCCAGCAGTTTTTCCGGCGGGAACACTGAAGCTTTCTTT.

This clonotype has a handful of counts. The chain uses TRBV6-5 and TRBJ1-6; D unresolved. CDR3 length: 15 amino acids. The germline V and J ends were trimmed by 0 bases and 10 bases, with 13 bases remaining between them. CDR1 and CDR2 (germline): MNHEY, SVGAGI. This CDR3 is CASSYSGGVDSPLHF. The CDR3 nucleotides read TGTGCCAGCAGTTACTCGGGTGGAGTGGACTCACCCCTCCACTTT.

CDR3 sequence (DNA): TGCGCCAGCAGCGCCCTTTTAGCGGGAGGGCCCCACGAGCAGTACTTC. It translates to CASSALLAGGPHEQYF. The rearrangement joins TRBV5-1 to TRBJ2-7; 11 nucleotides match TRBD2. Losses at the gene ends were 4 bases for V and 5 bases for J; bases not matched to a gene: 11. From germline, CDR1 is SGHRS and CDR2 YFSETQ. The CDR3 covers 16 residues.

This clonotype came up a few times. CDR3 region: CASSYIDQPQHF. The CDR3 DNA follows: TGTGCCAGCAGTTACATCGATCAGCCCCAGCATTTT. This chain links TRBV6-6 with TRBJ1-5; no definite D call. The CDR3 consists of 12 residues. CDR1 is MNHNY and CDR2 is SVGAGI in the germline V gene (reference sequence). V lost 2 bases, J lost 5 bases, and 4 bases lay in between.

This clonotype was counted once. The V gene is TRBV6-1, the J gene TRBJ2-7, with D unresolved. The CDR3 has 17 residues. Trimming pared 5 bases from V and 0 bases from J, leaving 20 bases between. Germline V gene sequence: CDR1 MNHNS, CDR2 SASEGT. CDR3 DNA sequence: TGTGCCAGCAGTCAATGGACGGCAGGCGATAGCTCCTACGAGCAGTACTTC. It codes for CASSQWTAGDSSYEQYF.

The chain combines TRBV7-9 with TRBJ2-5; TRBD2 agrees at 7 bases. Germline values: CDR1 SEHNR, CDR2 FQNEAQ (reference sequence). V trimming: 4 bases; J trimming: 3 bases; junction bases outside the gene matches: 8. The CDR3 has 15 amino acids. The CDR3 loop reads CASSSYLAVEETQYF. The CDR3 DNA reads TGTGCCAGCAGCTCCTACCTAGCGGTTGAAGAGACCCAGTACTTC.

The J gene is TRBJ2-1, the V gene TRBV13; 12 bases line up with TRBD2. From germline, CDR1 is PRHDT and CDR2 FYEKMQ (reference sequence). The V and J ends lost 4 bases and 0 bases, in that order; junction bases with no gene match: 16. The CDR3 spans 21 residues. The CDR3 nucleotides read TGTGCCAGCAGCTCCCGGACAGAGAGGACTAGCGGGAAAAACTCCTACAATGAGCAGTTCTTC. Its translation is CASSSRTERTSGKNSYNEQFF.

The chain combines TRBV5-1 with TRBJ2-7; TRBD1 matches 9 bases. The CDR3 consists of 15 residues. V shed 0 bases, J shed 5 bases, and the junction held 6 bases outside the gene matches. Looked up from germline, CDR1 is SGHRS and CDR2 is YFSETQ. Here the CDR3 reads CASSLVGQGRHEQYF. The DNA of the CDR3 is TGCGCCAGCAGCTTGGTTGGACAGGGGCGGCACGAGCAGTACTTC. Looking up the rest from reference TRBV5-1 and TRBJ2-7 gives the full variable domain: KAGVTQTPRYLIKTRGQQVTLSCSPISGHRSVSWYQQTPGQGLQFLFEYFSETQRNKGNFPGRFSGRQFSNSRSEMNVSTLELGDSALYLCASSLVGQGRHEQYFGPGTRLTVT.

V gene TRBV12-3 or TRBV12-4 combines with J gene TRBJ1-1; the D gene is possibly TRBD1 (5 bases). Trimming shortened V by 3 bases and J by 1 base, and 12 bases separated the two germline ends. The CDR3 length is 15 residues. The CDR3 region has the DNA TGTGCCAGCAGTTTTATGGGGGGAGGGAACACTGAAGCTTTCTTT. Protein: CASSFMGGGNTEAFF.

This clonotype was seen more than once but under ten times. J is TRBJ2-1 and V is TRBV6-5, with D perhaps matching TRBD2 (6 bases). The CDR3 is 19 amino acids. V was trimmed by 0 bases and J by 0 bases, leaving 18 bases between them. Germline V CDR1 and CDR2: MNHEY, SVGAGI. The CDR3 bases are TGTGCCAGCAGTTACTCCGACAGCCCCGCTAGCGTCTCCTACAATGAGCAGTTCTTC. Amino acids: CASSYSDSPASVSYNEQFF.

The chain carries TRBV6-2 or TRBV6-3 and TRBJ2-1, with 13 nucleotides matching TRBD2. This CDR3 has 16 amino acids. Germline V CDR1 and CDR2: MNHEY, SVGEGT. J lost 6 bases, V lost 4 bases, and 6 bases had no gene match. The DNA for the CDR3 is TGTGCCAGCAGTTTCCGAACTAGCGGGAGGGGCAATGAGCAGTTCTTC. This codes for CASSFRTSGRGNEQFF.

The chain joins TRBV3-1 to TRBJ2-1; 10 bases align to TRBD1. CDR1 and CDR2 (germline): LGHDT, YNNKEL (reference sequence). The CDR3 runs to 18 residues. V lost 1 base, J lost 7 bases, and 13 bases stayed unmatched. The CDR3 DNA reads TGTGCCAGCAGCCAAGTTAATAGCGCCGGGACAGGGGTAAATGAGCAGTTCTTC. This translates into CASSQVNSAGTGVNEQFF.

The gene calls are TRBV5-1 and TRBJ2-1, with 8 bases identical to TRBD1. CDR3 length: 16 amino acids. The J segment lost 2 bases and the V segment lost 0 bases, leaving 4 bases of the junction unmatched. Germline V gene sequence: CDR1 SGHRS, CDR2 YFSETQ. In DNA, the CDR3 is TGCGCCAGCAGCTTGGTAAGGACAGGGACCTACAATGAGCAGTTCTTC. Translated, it gives CASSLVRTGTYNEQFF.

This clonotype was observed a handful of times. The V call is TRBV20-1, the J call TRBJ2-6; TRBD1 agrees at 7 bases. Trimming cost V 3 bases and J 0 bases; bases outside gene matches: 11. CDR1 is DFQATT and CDR2 is SNEGSKA in the germline V gene (reference sequence). This CDR3 is 18 amino acids long. CDR3 DNA: TGCAGTGCTAGGTCCGTCGGACAGGCAGCCTCTGGGGCCAACGTCCTGACTTTC. Translated: CSARSVGQAASGANVLTF.

This chain uses TRBV5-1 with TRBJ2-1; 8 bases are shared with TRBD2. Per germline, CDR1 SGHRS and CDR2 YFSETQ. This CDR3 has 13 residues. After removal of 3 bases from V and 8 bases from J, the junction contained 4 bases not matched to a gene. The CDR3 spells CASSSGGSDEQFF. CDR3 in DNA: TGCGCCAGCAGCTCGGGAGGGTCGGATGAGCAGTTCTTC.

A few counts support this clonotype. The chain combines TRBV29-1 with TRBJ1-3, with D uncertain. Germline assignment: CDR1 SQVTM and CDR2 ANQGSEA. Between the trimmed V and J ends, which lost 6 bases and 2 bases, there was a span of 5 bases. The CDR3 contains 11 residues. The CDR3 spells CSVKAGNTIYF. Here the CDR3 DNA reads TGCAGCGTCAAGGCTGGAAACACCATATATTTT.

This sequence joins TRBV28 and TRBJ2-1, with D perhaps matching TRBD2 (5 bases). The germline V and J ends were trimmed by 5 bases and 3 bases, with 14 bases remaining between them. Germline loops: CDR1 MDHEN, CDR2 SYDVKM. This CDR3 is 15 amino acids long. The CDR3 DNA is TGTGCCAGCAGTCCCCCGCGGACTGTCTACAATGAGCAGTTCTTC. Protein sequence: CASSPPRTVYNEQFF.

This CDR3 reads CASSAMGGGAGPEAFF. The CDR3 DNA reads TGTGCCAGCAGCGCAATGGGAGGGGGCGCAGGTCCTGAAGCTTTCTTT. V gene TRBV9 combines with J gene TRBJ1-1, with 7 bases aligning to TRBD1. Per the germline V gene, CDR1 is SGDLS and CDR2 is YYNGEE. The junction had 14 bases not matched to a gene; V was cut back by 3 bases and J by 6 bases. The CDR3 consists of 16 residues.